Reported below is one TCR beta chain. Its antigen is unknown. The record originates from a study of pediatric ulcerative colitis. During colonoscopy, one to two rectal pinch biopsies were collected. Study-wide findings and caveats: Ulcerative colitis patients shared more blood-rectal clones than controls. All ulcerative colitis patients, but no controls, carried a couple of rectal clonotypes.

Sequencing depth was up to 500,000 reads per sample. Measured with immunoSEQ multiplex PCR; TCRdb has only the in-frame clones, and not every one. The profile shows 20,000 to 25,000 clones, about two thirds of them singletons. The receptor was isolated from a boy aged 5 to 17 with severe ulcerative colitis. The sequenced sample was gut tissue.

In DNA, the CDR3 is TGTGCCAGCAGCTTATATTACCCAGCCTCGGAGCAGTACTTC. This gives the protein CASSLYYPASEQYF. The chain couples TRBV7-9 to TRBJ2-7, with unresolved D. Trimming left V 2 bases short and J 7 bases short, with 15 bases between. The CDR3 contains 14 residues. Germline V gives CDR1 SEHNR, CDR2 FQNEAQ (reference sequence).